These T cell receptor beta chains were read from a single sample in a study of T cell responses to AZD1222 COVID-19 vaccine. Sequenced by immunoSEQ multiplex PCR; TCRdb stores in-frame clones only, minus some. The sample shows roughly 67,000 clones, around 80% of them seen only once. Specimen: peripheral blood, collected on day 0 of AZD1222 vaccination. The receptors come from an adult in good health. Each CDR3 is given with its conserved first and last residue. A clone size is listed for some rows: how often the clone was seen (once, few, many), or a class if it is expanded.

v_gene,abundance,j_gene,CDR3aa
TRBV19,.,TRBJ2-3,CASSILPADTQYF
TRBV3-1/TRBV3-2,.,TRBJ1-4,CASSPRARATNEKLFF
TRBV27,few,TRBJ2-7,CASSSIRDRSKGEQYF
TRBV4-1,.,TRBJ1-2,CASSPLYSYGYTF
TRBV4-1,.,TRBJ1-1,CASSQDLYRTLNTEAFF
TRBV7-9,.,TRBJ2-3,CASSPSPPPRTDTQYF
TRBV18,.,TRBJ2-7,CASSAGTAFYEQYF
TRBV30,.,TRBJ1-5,CAWSVSGDSNQPQHF
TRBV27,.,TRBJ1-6,CASSLIQNSPLHF
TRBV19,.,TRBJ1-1,CASRKKGLGQLNTEAFF
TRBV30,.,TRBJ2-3,CAWSSHRFRGGTDTQYF
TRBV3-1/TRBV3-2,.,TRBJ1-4,CASSPWDRGGEKLFF
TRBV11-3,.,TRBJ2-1,CASSHSDRGTNEQFF
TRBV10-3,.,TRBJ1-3,CAISESRGPGNTIYF
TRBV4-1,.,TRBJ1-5,CASSQDPPDTGGQPQHF
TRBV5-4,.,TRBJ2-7,CASSLSRGGATYEQYF
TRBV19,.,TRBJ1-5,CASNDDFTGNQPQHF
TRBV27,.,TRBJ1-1,CASSRQANTEAFF
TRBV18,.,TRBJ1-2,CASSPVQGNDYGYTF
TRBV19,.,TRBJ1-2,CASSIGQQVGYTF
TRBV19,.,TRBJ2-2,CASSPPGEAGELFF
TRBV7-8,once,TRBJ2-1,CASSYTDLEYNEQFF
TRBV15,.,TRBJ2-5,CATSNFRQGKYQETQYF
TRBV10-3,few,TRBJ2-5,CAISDGVEKETQYF
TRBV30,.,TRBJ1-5,CAWSVRGLRVNQPQHF
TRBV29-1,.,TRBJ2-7,CSVEDRTSGGREQYF
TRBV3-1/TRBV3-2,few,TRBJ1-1,CASSSRLQGVPVAFF
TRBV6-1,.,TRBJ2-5,CASSDPKLAGVKETQYF
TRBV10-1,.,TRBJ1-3,CASSDRTRTGGNTIYF
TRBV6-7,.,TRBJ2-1,CASSYKRQGFNNEQFF
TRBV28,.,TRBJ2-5,CASSRASGGETQYF
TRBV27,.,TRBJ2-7,CASSFAGAYYEQYF
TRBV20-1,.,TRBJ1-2,CSARAGAGYTF
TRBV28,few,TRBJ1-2,CASSFRFNRGNGYTF
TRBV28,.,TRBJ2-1,CASSSPSGGPYNEQFF
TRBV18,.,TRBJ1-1,CASSPTMGQGGTEAFF
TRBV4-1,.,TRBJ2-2,CASSQDGSRANTGELFF
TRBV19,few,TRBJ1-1,CASTPLGNTEAFF
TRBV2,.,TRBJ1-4,CASSGTGWEKLFF
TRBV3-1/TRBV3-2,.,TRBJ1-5,CASSLTGNQPQHF
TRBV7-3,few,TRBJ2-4,CASSQSAGKNIQYF
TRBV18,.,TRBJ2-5,CASSPNRVNQETQYF
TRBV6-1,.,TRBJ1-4,CASSEFRTAIWSIEKLFF
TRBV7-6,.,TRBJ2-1,CASSPGQGLAGGHYNEQFF
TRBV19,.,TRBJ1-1,CASSIDRDTEAFF
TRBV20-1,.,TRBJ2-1,CSARDSEGQFF
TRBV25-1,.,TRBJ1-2,CASSDSKTGQGYGYTF
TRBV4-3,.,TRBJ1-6,CASRVGQGNSPLHF
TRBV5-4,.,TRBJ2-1,CASSREIANVAEQFF
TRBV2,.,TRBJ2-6,CASSDGGAGANVLTF
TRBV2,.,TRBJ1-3,CASSEIQGNTIYF
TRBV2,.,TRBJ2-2,CASSARGQRNTGELFF
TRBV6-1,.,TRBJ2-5,CASSEFGTGVIETQYF
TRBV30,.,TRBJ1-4,CAWSTGVANEKLFF